Each of the 19 T cell receptor beta chains below was sequenced from the same sample in a study of shared clonotypes between healthy human individuals. Data came from immunoSEQ multiplex PCR; TCRdb stores just in-frame clones and leaves some out. In the table there are approximately 600,000 clones, 85% to 95% of which are singletons. CD45RO-negative, CCR7-positively selected cells formed the naive CD8 fraction, excluding terminally differentiated effector memory CD45RA+ cells. The sequenced sample was naive CD8+ T cells sorted from blood. These receptors came from a woman in her twenties or thirties in good health.

In this sample, this clone turned up once. This chain connects TRBV28 to TRBJ2-7; tentative D call: TRBD1 (7 bases). The CDR3 is 14 amino acids. V was trimmed by 4 bases and J by 7 bases, leaving 17 bases between them. Germline lookup yields CDR1 MDHEN and CDR2 SYDVKM. The CDR3 DNA follows: TGTGCCAGCAGTTGGGGCAGGGGGGCGTCTGAGCAGTACTTC. This sequence encodes CASSWGRGASEQYF.

The chain combines TRBV18 with TRBJ2-7, with 7 positions matching TRBD1. Germline assignment: CDR1 KGHSH and CDR2 LQKENI. The trim removed 0 bases at V and 3 bases at J, leaving 14 bases unmatched. This CDR3 comprises 18 residues. CDR3 protein: CASSPPTRTGTANYEQYF. As DNA, the CDR3 is TGTGCCAGCTCACCACCCACGCGCACCGGGACAGCCAACTACGAGCAGTACTTC.

The chain has TRBV12-5 and TRBJ2-3; either TRBD1 or TRBD2 may fit D (5 bases each). The CDR3 covers 17 residues. CDR1 is LGHNT, CDR2 FRNRAP, per germline. Trimming removed 1 base at V and 2 bases at J, with 16 bases between. The CDR3 region has the DNA TGTGCTAGTGGTTTGGGGGACCTCCGAGGGTCCACAGATACGCAGTATTTT. Encoded protein: CASGLGDLRGSTDTQYF.

The chain joins TRBV28 to TRBJ1-3; no clear D. V dropped 3 bases and J dropped 0 bases, with 15 bases sitting between them. The CDR3 is 17 amino acids. CDR1 and CDR2 (germline): MDHEN, SYDVKM. CDR3 DNA: TGTGCCAGCAGTTTTATTAGCACCTTGAGCTCTGGAAACACCATATATTTT. It translates to CASSFISTLSSGNTIYF.

V usage is TRBV13 and J usage is TRBJ2-7; D is possibly TRBD1 (6 bases). Germline CDR1 PRHDT, CDR2 FYEKMQ (reference sequence). This CDR3 region has 15 residues. The V end was cut by 3 bases, the J end by 2 bases, with 14 bases between. For the CDR3, the DNA is TGTGCCAGCAGCTTCGACAGGTATTCTACCTACGAGCAGTACTTC. Protein sequence: CASSFDRYSTYEQYF.

CDR3 residues: CASSFLRGRMDEAFF. The CDR3 DNA is TGTGCCAGCAGCTTCCTTCGGGGGAGGATGGATGAAGCTTTCTTT. The rearrangement uses TRBV7-8 and TRBJ1-1; D perhaps matches TRBD1 (5 bases). This CDR3 contains 15 residues. V lost 3 bases and J lost 7, with 18 bases in between. CDR1 is SGHVS and CDR2 is FQNEAQ in the germline V gene.

The CDR3 loop reads CATSSRGQLNTEAFF. The CDR3, as DNA: TGTGCCACCAGCAGTAGAGGACAGCTTAACACTGAAGCTTTCTTT. V gene TRBV15 combines with J gene TRBJ1-1; D perhaps matches TRBD1 (6 bases). Germline CDR1 LNHNV, CDR2 YYDKDF (reference sequence). The germline V and J ends were trimmed by 3 bases and 2 bases, with 13 bases remaining between them. The CDR3 length is 15 residues.

The chain carries TRBV5-4 and TRBJ1-1; a possible D gene is TRBD1 (6 bases). This CDR3 spans 13 amino acids. Trimming shortened V by 0 bases and J by 11 bases, and 14 bases separated the two germline ends. CDR1 is SGHNT, CDR2 YYREEE, per germline (reference sequence). The CDR3 is CASSLDRAGSAFF. The CDR3 DNA follows: TGTGCCAGCAGCTTGGACAGGGCCGGCAGTGCTTTCTTT.

On this clone: The sample carries other DNA sequences with the same CDR3. This chain connects TRBV28 to TRBJ2-2; D is uncertain. Germline CDR1 MDHEN, CDR2 SYDVKM. The CDR3 is 14 amino acids. The germline V and J ends were trimmed by 6 bases and 6 bases, with 14 bases remaining between them. The chain's CDR3 is CASSLTGGPGELFF. CDR3 bases: TGTGCCAGCAGCCTTACGGGCGGTCCCGGGGAGCTGTTTTTT.

A remark on this clone: This specimen includes other DNA sequences encoding the same CDR3. The V gene is TRBV5-1, the J gene TRBJ2-7; perhaps TRBD2 as D (5 bases). Germline CDR1 is SGHRS and CDR2 is YFSETQ. The CDR3 is 13 residues long. V was pared by 0 bases and J by 4 bases, with 8 bases between. The CDR3 reads CASSLDPGYEQYF. In nucleotides, the CDR3 is TGCGCCAGCAGCTTGGATCCGGGGTACGAGCAGTACTTC.

The chain links TRBV2 to TRBJ1-3; no definite D call. The CDR3 has 15 amino acids. Germline V lookup: CDR1 SNHLY, CDR2 FYNNEI. The V gene lost 5 bases and the J gene lost 0 bases, with 11 bases spanning the gap. Written as DNA, the CDR3 is TGTGCCAGCAGTTTACAGTGGTTCTCTGGAAACACCATATATTTT. It encodes CASSLQWFSGNTIYF.

The genes are TRBV9 and TRBJ2-5; unclear D gene. The J call is doubtful: the DNA matches TRBJ2-7 better. Germline CDR1 reads SGDLS; CDR2 reads YYNGEE. This CDR3 is 16 amino acids long. The CDR3 sequence is CASSVGSSGLSYEQYF. DNA for the CDR3: TGTGCCAGCAGCGTAGGCAGCTCAGGTCTATCCTACGAGCAGTACTTC.

CDR3 region: CASSSWTSALVEQYF. DNA of the CDR3: TGTGCCAGCAGCTCATGGACTAGCGCCCTCGTCGAGCAGTACTTC. The rearrangement links TRBV13 to TRBJ2-7; 9 bases agree with TRBD2. This CDR3 is 15 amino acids long. CDR1 and CDR2 (germline): PRHDT, FYEKMQ (reference sequence). V lost 4 bases to trimming and J lost 6 bases; unmatched junction nucleotides: 10.

The rearrangement uses TRBV7-9 and TRBJ2-1; D may be TRBD2 (5 bases). V dropped 3 bases and J dropped 8 bases, with 20 bases sitting between them. The CDR3 contains 16 residues. From germline, CDR1 is SEHNR and CDR2 FQNEAQ (reference sequence). The CDR3 region is CASSFNSAGLVDEQFF. The CDR3 region has the DNA TGTGCCAGCAGCTTCAATTCCGCGGGCCTAGTCGATGAGCAGTTCTTC.

V usage is TRBV7-9 and J usage is TRBJ2-1; 11 bases match TRBD2. V was clipped by 4 bases and J by 4 bases; unmatched bases: 3. The CDR3 consists of 15 residues. CDR1 is SEHNR, CDR2 FQNEAQ, per germline (reference sequence). The CDR3 DNA follows: TGTGCCAGCAGCTGGGGACTAGCGGATTACAATGAGCAGTTCTTC. Residues: CASSWGLADYNEQFF.

The V call is TRBV19, the J call TRBJ2-7, with 8 bases that match TRBD2. Germline V gene lookup returns CDR1 LNHDA and CDR2 SQIVND (reference sequence). This CDR3 region has 14 residues. V lost 3 bases, J lost 1 base, and 2 bases stayed unmatched. For the CDR3, the DNA is TGTGCCAGTAGTATGGCGGGAGGTTCCTACGAGCAGTACTTC. Its translation is CASSMAGGSYEQYF.

This chain links TRBV9 with TRBJ2-1; D possibly uses TRBD1 or TRBD2 (6 bases each). The ends were cut back, 0 bases at V and 0 bases at J, with 10 bases in the middle. This CDR3 is built from 16 residues. Germline lookup yields CDR1 SGDLS and CDR2 YYNGEE. The CDR3, as DNA: TGTGCCAGCAGCGTAGACGGGGGCTTCTCCTACAATGAGCAGTTCTTC. Residues: CASSVDGGFSYNEQFF.

The chain recombines TRBV19 with TRBJ1-5; 9 positions match TRBD1. The CDR3 runs 15 residues. The V and J ends lost 10 bases and 3 bases, in that order; junction bases with no gene match: 10. Germline assignment: CDR1 LNHDA and CDR2 SQIVND (reference sequence). For the CDR3, the DNA is TGTGCCACATGGGACAGGGAAAGGCACAATCAGCCCCAGCATTTT. It specifies CATWDRERHNQPQHF.

This chain joins TRBV27 and TRBJ1-1; D is undetermined. Trimming took 4 bases from V and 5 from J, leaving 14 bases between them. The CDR3 loop spans 14 amino acids. CDR1 MNHEY and CDR2 SMNVEV come from the germline V gene (reference sequence). CDR3: CASSSRNAGTEAFF. The CDR3 DNA is TGTGCCAGCAGTTCCCGAAATGCGGGGACTGAAGCTTTCTTT.